This TCR beta chain comes out of a study of shared clonotypes between healthy human individuals. TCRdb's copy holds only in-frame clones and misses some; the assay was immunoSEQ multiplex PCR. The table lists 2 million to 3 million clones, over 85% of them singletons, with 0.36% in the top ten. Trimming took 1 base from V and 9 from J, leaving 19 bases between them. The CDR3 spans 15 residues. Germline-derived CDR1 and CDR2 are KGHSH and LQKENI. The receptor comes from a man between 18 and 29 years old in good health. Some clones in this sample may be carry-over from other donors' samples. The chain couples TRBV18 to TRBJ2-7; a weak D match, TRBD1 (5 bases). The sample was naive CD4+ T cells from PBMCs. This sample's subset: CD45RA+ positively selected. The CDR3 loop is CASSPLRSDLRVQYF. The CDR3 DNA reads as TGTGCCAGCTCACCACTCCGGTCAGACCTCAGGGTGCAGTACTTC.